The clone carrying this T cell receptor (beta chain) was observed a few times. This sample was taken from a study of blood T cells in healthy people across ages. The second PCR ran about 6 to 11 cycles with a sample-barcoded 5' primer and J-beta primers. One entry per CDR3 protein results from TCRdb running MiXCR on the 5' RACE reads. The data hold some 850,000 distinct CDR3 sequences, with roughly 24% observed a single time. The same sample was also used in a study of T cells of mothers and their children.

Input material: blood. This receptor was taken from a boy between 10 and 17 years old in good health.

In DNA, the CDR3 is TGCGCCAGCAGCCACAACACAGGGGGCGCGGGAACTGAAGCTTTCTTT. Translating it yields CASSHNTGGAGTEAFF. The chain combines TRBV5-1 with TRBJ1-1; 9 nucleotides match TRBD1. With 4 bases clipped from V and 5 bases from J, the junction kept 12 bases outside the gene matches. CDR1 is SGHRS and CDR2 is YFSETQ in the germline V gene. This CDR3 is 16 amino acids long.